This TCR beta chain was identified in a study of OX40 agonist ivuxolimab in advanced cancers. In the study overall: Partial responses were achieved by three patients, one with hepatocellular carcinoma and two with cutaneous melanoma.

Remarks on this clone: Its antigen is unidentified.

Data came from immunoSEQ multiplex PCR; TCRdb stores just in-frame clones and leaves some out. This repertoire shows 53,000 or so clones, around 87% found once; its top ten account for approximately 0.39%. This CDR3 region has 13 residues. Trimming removed 7 bases from V and 8 bases from J; junction bases left unmatched: 5. Germline CDR1 SNHLY, CDR2 FYNNEI. Findings of the study overall: Antigen specificity remained undetermined for the expanded peripheral T cells.

The sample in question was CD4+ or CD8+ T cells sorted from blood, obtained in a trial of the OX40 agonist ivuxolimab. This chain connects TRBV2 to TRBJ1-6; 7 nucleotides line up with TRBD1. The source is an adult with an advanced solid tumor such as melanoma, head and neck, liver or kidney cancer. The CDR3 DNA sequence: TGTGCCAGCACCACAGGGGAGGATTCACCCCTCCACTTT. Translated, it gives CASTTGEDSPLHF.